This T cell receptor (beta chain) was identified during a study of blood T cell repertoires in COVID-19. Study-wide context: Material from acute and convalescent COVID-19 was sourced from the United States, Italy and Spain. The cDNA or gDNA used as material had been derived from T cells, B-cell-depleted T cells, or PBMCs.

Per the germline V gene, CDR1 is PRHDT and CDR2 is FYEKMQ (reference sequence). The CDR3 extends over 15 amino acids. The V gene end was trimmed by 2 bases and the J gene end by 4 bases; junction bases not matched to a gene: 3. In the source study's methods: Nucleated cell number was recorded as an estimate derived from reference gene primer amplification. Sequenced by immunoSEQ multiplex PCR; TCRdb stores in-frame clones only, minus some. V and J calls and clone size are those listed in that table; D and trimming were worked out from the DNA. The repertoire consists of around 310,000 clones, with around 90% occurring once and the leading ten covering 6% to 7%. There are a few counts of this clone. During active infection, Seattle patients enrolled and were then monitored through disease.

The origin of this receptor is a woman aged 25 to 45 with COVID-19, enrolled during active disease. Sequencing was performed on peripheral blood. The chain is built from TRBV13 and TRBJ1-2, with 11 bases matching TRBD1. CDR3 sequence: CASSLPGQGAYGYTF. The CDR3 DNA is TGTGCCAGCAGCTTACCCGGACAGGGGGCCTATGGCTACACCTTC.